The 26 T cell receptor beta chains below were found in one sample sequenced in a study of cytomegalovirus exposure and HLA in healthy donors (dated by TCRdb to the late 2010s). Library creation used the immunoSEQ multiplex PCR assay. For the multiplex PCR, a mixture combining 60 forward primers for TCR Vbeta segments and 13 reverse primers for TCR Jbeta segments was used. TCRdb took this table from immuneACCESS and kept in-frame rearrangements with V and J called. Such tables lack part of the clones; where checked against another copy, unresolved V genes explain under half of the gap, and the rest is unexplained. The table for this sample lists 95,000 to 100,000 clones; around 79% of them were counted only once. Together, the top ten hold approximately 2% of the sample. The sample comprised PBMCs. The source of these receptors is a woman aged 40 to 50 in good health and CMV-seronegative.

The chain is built from TRBV7-9 and TRBJ1-6; a possible D gene is TRBD1 (6 bases). Germline V gives CDR1 SEHNR, CDR2 FQNEAQ (reference sequence). This CDR3 comprises 15 residues. Trimming left V 2 bases short and J 5 bases short, with 10 bases between. The CDR3 region has the DNA TGTGCCAGCAGCTTACGGGCAGGGGATAATTCACCCCTCCACTTT. Translation gives CASSLRAGDNSPLHF.

This clone showed up just a few times. The chain has TRBV14 and TRBJ2-1; TRBD2 matches at 7 bases. V gave up 0 bases and J gave up 12 bases; unmatched junction bases: 5. This CDR3 is 13 amino acids long. CDR1 SGHDN and CDR2 FVKESK come from the germline V gene. CDR3 nucleotides: TGTGCCAGCAGCCAAGATCTGGGAGGGGCGCAGTTCTTC. This encodes CASSQDLGGAQFF.

The gene calls are TRBV5-1 and TRBJ1-1; 9 bases are shared with TRBD1. V lost 3 bases, J lost 1 base, and 1 base stayed unmatched. The germline gives CDR1 SGHRS, CDR2 YFSETQ. The CDR3 is 14 residues long. CDR3 bases: TGCGCCAGCAGCTCACAGGGGGCGAACACTGAAGCTTTCTTT. Its protein is CASSSQGANTEAFF.

The chain combines TRBV21-1 with TRBJ2-3; the DNA was not used to check the table's D call, TRBD1. TRBV21-1 is termed a pseudogene. The CDR3 spans 18 residues. The CDR3 reads CASSKSRGGQGSTDTQYF. In DNA form, the CDR3 reads TGTGCCAGCAGCAAATCTCGGGGGGGACAGGGGAGCACAGATACGCAGTATTTT.

V and J are TRBV12-5 and TRBJ1-1, with a weak D call TRBD1 (6 bases). Trimming removed 6 bases from V and 11 bases from J, with 19 bases in between. This CDR3 is 13 amino acids long. The V gene's germline CDR1 is LGHNT and CDR2 FRNRAP. CDR3 residues: CASGRGGGPGAFF. CDR3 sequence (DNA): TGTGCTAGTGGCCGAGGGGGGGGTCCGGGCGCTTTCTTT. Together with reference TRBV12-5 and TRBJ1-1, the CDR3 gives the full variable domain: DARVTQTPRHKVTEMGQEVTMRCQPILGHNTVFWYRQTMMQGLELLAYFRNRAPLDDSGMPKDRFSAEMPDATLATLKIQPSEPRDSAVYFCASGRGGGPGAFFGQGTRLTVV.

The V gene is TRBV5-1, the J gene TRBJ2-7; 11 bases align to TRBD2. Germline CDR1 reads SGHRS; CDR2 reads YFSETQ. V lost 0 bases and J lost 3; bases outside the gene matches: 5. The CDR3 totals 16 residues. DNA for the CDR3: TGCGCCAGCAGCTTGGATACAGGGACTAGCGGCTACGAGCAGTACTTC. It codes for CASSLDTGTSGYEQYF.

The gene calls are TRBV27 and TRBJ1-2, with 7 bases fitting TRBD1. CDR3 size: 15 residues. Germline V gene data show CDR1 as MNHEY and CDR2 as SMNVEV (reference sequence). The V gene end was trimmed by 6 bases and the J gene end by 0 bases; junction bases not matched to a gene: 7. The CDR3 loop is CASSHDREANYGYTF. CDR3 sequence (DNA): TGTGCCAGCAGCCATGACAGGGAAGCTAACTATGGCTACACCTTC.

This clone was detected once. This sequence joins TRBV19 and TRBJ2-1; 12 nucleotides agree with TRBD2. CDR3 length: 14 amino acids. CDR1 and CDR2 (germline): LNHDA, SQIVND (reference sequence). V lost 3 bases and J lost 9; bases outside the gene matches: 3. The CDR3 nucleotides read TGTGCCAGTAGTATTGAACTAGCGGGAGGTGAGCAGTTCTTC. Residues: CASSIELAGGEQFF.

The count of this clone is one. The genes are TRBV7-3 and TRBJ2-3; 9 bases line up with TRBD2. Trimming cost V 5 bases and J 3 bases; bases outside gene matches: 6. The CDR3 is 15 residues long. CDR1 and CDR2 from the germline V gene are SGHTA and FQGTGA. The CDR3 sequence is CASSPRLAATDTQYF. The CDR3 DNA reads TGTGCCAGCAGCCCGAGACTAGCGGCAACAGATACGCAGTATTTT.

The V and J genes are TRBV7-8 and TRBJ1-5; D is perhaps TRBD1 (5 bases). CDR3 length: 13 residues. V lost 1 base and J lost 7, with 8 bases in between. CDR1 and CDR2 (germline): SGHVS, FQNEAQ. CDR3 sequence: CASSLDRLQPQHF. For the CDR3, the DNA is TGTGCCAGCAGCTTAGACAGGCTGCAGCCCCAGCATTTT.

This clone was counted between two and nine times. The chain couples TRBV15 to TRBJ2-1; 11 bases agree with TRBD2. The CDR3 is 18 residues long. Trimming cost V 0 bases and J 7 bases; bases outside gene matches: 11. Germline loops: CDR1 LNHNV, CDR2 YYDKDF (reference sequence). The CDR3 DNA reads TGTGCCACCAGCAGAGACCCCGCCGCTAGCGGGAGGCCGAATGAGCAGTTCTTC. It encodes CATSRDPAASGRPNEQFF.

The chain uses TRBV9 and TRBJ1-1, with no clear D. Germline CDR1 and CDR2: SGDLS and YYNGEE. The CDR3 is 17 residues long. V dropped 1 base and J dropped 2 bases, with 18 bases sitting between them. In nucleotides, the CDR3 is TGTGCCAGCAGCGTATCACCCAACGCGATATCCAACACTGAAGCTTTCTTT. This gives the protein CASSVSPNAISNTEAFF.

The chain joins TRBV2 to TRBJ2-3, with 7 bases matching TRBD2. The CDR3 has 16 amino acids. V lost 4 bases to trimming and J lost 0 bases; unmatched junction nucleotides: 7. CDR1 and CDR2 from the germline V gene are SNHLY and FYNNEI. CDR3 loop: CASSVRRGLSTDTQYF. In DNA form, the CDR3 reads TGTGCCAGCAGTGTTCGGCGGGGGTTGAGCACAGATACGCAGTATTTT.

The chain joins TRBV11-2 to TRBJ1-5; D unclear. The CDR3 has 13 residues. Per the germline V gene, CDR1 is SGHAT and CDR2 is FQNNGV. Trimming pared 3 bases from V and 4 bases from J, leaving 7 bases between. Written as DNA, the CDR3 is TGTGCCAGCAGCTTTGCAGTAAATCAGCCCCAGCATTTT. As protein: CASSFAVNQPQHF.

The chain has TRBV5-1 and TRBJ2-7; 11 nucleotides match TRBD1. The CDR3 is 16 residues long. Germline V gene lookup returns CDR1 SGHRS and CDR2 YFSETQ. V lost 4 bases and J lost 4; bases outside the gene matches: 10. CDR3 region: CASSAGGQGAKYEQYF. The CDR3 nucleotides read TGCGCCAGCAGCGCCGGTGGACAGGGGGCGAAATACGAGCAGTACTTC.

The chain recombines TRBV30 with TRBJ1-1, with D unclear. The germline gives CDR1 GTSNPN, CDR2 SVGIG (reference sequence). CDR3 size: 13 residues. The ends were cut back, 4 bases at V and 4 bases at J, with 13 bases in the middle. The DNA of the CDR3 is TGTGCCTGGACGCGGGGAGTGGGCACTGAAGCTTTCTTT. It yields the protein CAWTRGVGTEAFF.

The chain links TRBV11-1 to TRBJ2-2; D possibly corresponds to TRBD1 (6 bases). Germline V lookup: CDR1 SGHAT, CDR2 FQDESV (reference sequence). The V gene lost 4 bases and the J gene lost 6 bases, with 9 bases spanning the gap. The CDR3 has 13 residues. CDR3: CASSWDNPGELFF. The CDR3 DNA sequence: TGTGCCAGCAGCTGGGACAATCCCGGGGAGCTGTTTTTT.

The V gene is TRBV5-1, the J gene TRBJ1-3, with 9 positions matching TRBD1. Per germline, CDR1 SGHRS and CDR2 YFSETQ. V was clipped by 0 bases and J by 0 bases; unmatched bases: 4. The CDR3 consists of 17 residues. CDR3 bases: TGCGCCAGCAGCTTGGGAGGGACAGGGAGCTCTGGAAACACCATATATTTT. This encodes CASSLGGTGSSGNTIYF.

The V gene is TRBV11-3, the J gene TRBJ2-1; 15 nucleotides agree with TRBD2. V shed 4 bases, J shed 12 bases, and the junction held 7 bases outside the gene matches. Per germline, CDR1 SGHNT and CDR2 YENEEA. This CDR3 contains 15 residues. CDR3 nucleotide sequence: TGTGCCAGCAGCTCAACGGGACTAGCGGGAGGCGCGCAGTTCTTC. This gives the protein CASSSTGLAGGAQFF.

This chain joins TRBV7-2 and TRBJ2-7; weak D call: TRBD1 (6 bases). The CDR3 runs 14 residues. Germline values: CDR1 SGHTA, CDR2 FQGNSA. Deletions cut 5 bases from V and 0 bases from J, with 11 bases between. CDR3 residues: CASSVRDTSYEQYF. CDR3 in DNA: TGTGCCAGCAGCGTCCGGGACACCTCCTACGAGCAGTACTTC.

This rearrangement joins TRBV6-1 to TRBJ2-7, with 7 bases matching TRBD2. Germline V gene data show CDR1 as MNHNS and CDR2 as SASEGT. Trimming cost V 8 bases and J 4 bases; bases outside gene matches: 5. The CDR3 sequence is 12 residues long. The CDR3 region has the DNA TGTGCCAGCGGGGCTAGCGGATACGAGCAGTACTTC. This translates into CASGASGYEQYF.

V is TRBV7-9 and J is TRBJ1-2, with 7 bases that match TRBD1. Germline values: CDR1 SEHNR, CDR2 FQNEAQ (reference sequence). V shed 5 bases, J shed 3 bases, and the junction held 9 bases outside the gene matches. The CDR3 is 15 amino acids. As DNA, the CDR3 is TGTGCCAGCAGCACAAGGACAGGCGGTTACTATGGCTACACCTTC. Its translation: CASSTRTGGYYGYTF.

The V call is TRBV30, the J call TRBJ1-4; 8 positions agree with TRBD1. The V gene end was trimmed by 4 bases and the J gene end by 4 bases; junction bases not matched to a gene: 14. Germline lookup yields CDR1 GTSNPN and CDR2 SVGIG (reference sequence). CDR3 length: 17 residues. CDR3 DNA: TGTGCCTGGACCAAAACCGGGACAGGTAGAGTTAATGAAAAACTGTTTTTT. Translating gives CAWTKTGTGRVNEKLFF.

The chain joins TRBV14 to TRBJ2-2, with a tentative D call TRBD2 (6 bases). This CDR3 has 15 residues. V was pared by 4 bases and J by 1 base, with 10 bases between. Germline V gene data show CDR1 as SGHDN and CDR2 as FVKESK. The CDR3 DNA sequence: TGTGCCAGCAGCCGGGACTGGGGGAACACCGGGGAGCTGTTTTTT. It translates to CASSRDWGNTGELFF. Variable domain in full (rest from reference TRBV14 and TRBJ2-2): EAGVTQFPSHSVIEKGQTVTLRCDPISGHDNLYWYRRVMGKEIKFLLHFVKESKQDESGMPNNRFLAERTGGTYSTLKVQPAELEDSGVYFCASSRDWGNTGELFFGEGSRLTVL.

V is TRBV11-2 and J is TRBJ2-1; the D gene is possibly TRBD2 (6 bases). Germline CDR1 SGHAT, CDR2 FQNNGV. There are 15 residues in the CDR3. The V gene lost 2 bases and the J gene lost 4 bases, with 12 bases spanning the gap. The CDR3 DNA follows: TGTGCCAGCAGCTTACCCGGGGCGGGGTACAATGAGCAGTTCTTC. Amino acids: CASSLPGAGYNEQFF. Together with reference TRBV11-2 and TRBJ2-1, the CDR3 gives the full variable domain: EAGVAQSPRYKIIEKRQSVAFWCNPISGHATLYWYQQILGQGPKLLIQFQNNGVVDDSQLPKDRFSAERLKGVDSTLKIQPAKLEDSAVYLCASSLPGAGYNEQFFGPGTRLTVL.

In its sample, this clone was seen a few times. The chain couples TRBV11-2 to TRBJ2-3; 7 bases fit TRBD2. Germline values: CDR1 SGHAT, CDR2 FQNNGV. The CDR3 is made up of 16 amino acids. J was trimmed by 3 bases and V by 5 bases; bases with no gene match: 11. DNA for the CDR3: TGTGCCAGCAGCCACACGAGTAGGGAGGGAACAGATACGCAGTATTTT. Protein sequence: CASSHTSREGTDTQYF.